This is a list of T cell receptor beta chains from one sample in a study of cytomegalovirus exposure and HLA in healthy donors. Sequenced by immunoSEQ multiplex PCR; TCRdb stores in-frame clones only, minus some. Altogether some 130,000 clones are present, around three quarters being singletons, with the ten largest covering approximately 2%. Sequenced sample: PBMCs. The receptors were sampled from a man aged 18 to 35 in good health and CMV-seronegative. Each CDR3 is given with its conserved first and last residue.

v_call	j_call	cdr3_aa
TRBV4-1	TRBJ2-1	CASGTLGLAGRRSYNEQFF
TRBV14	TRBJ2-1	CASRPSSGSYNEQFF
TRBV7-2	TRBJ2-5	CASSIGGAVETQYF
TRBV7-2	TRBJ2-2	CASSLARGHTGELFF
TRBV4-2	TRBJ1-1	CASSQSTGQGGARAFF
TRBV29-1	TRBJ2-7	CSVAQGENYEQYF
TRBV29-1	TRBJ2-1	CSVSRVLSYNEQFF
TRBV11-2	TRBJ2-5	CASSLVVRQGPSRTQYF
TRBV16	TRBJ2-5	CASSQSGGAGETQYF
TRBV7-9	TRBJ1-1	CASGPLNTEAFF
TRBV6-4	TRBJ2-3	CASSAGTSGTDTQYF
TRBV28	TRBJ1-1	CASTLGVGGGAFF
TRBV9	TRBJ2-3	CASSVDLAGADTQYF
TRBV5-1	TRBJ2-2	CASSLAGTGELFF
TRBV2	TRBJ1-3	CASTRGRIGNTIYF
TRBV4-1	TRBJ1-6	CASSREAWGDFAPLHF
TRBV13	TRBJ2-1	CASSLLNEQFF
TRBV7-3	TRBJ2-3	CASSSVSAAGGPSDLADTQYF